Listed below are T cell receptor beta chains from one sample, sequenced in a study of T cells after yellow fever vaccination. In TCRdb, the 5' RACE reads were re-called with MiXCR into one record per CDR3 protein. Of 110,000 to 150,000 distinct CDR3 sequences in the sample, 5% to 7.5% were seen once. This sample comprised CD4+ T cells sorted from PBMCs, obtained 10 days after the yellow fever booster vaccination. The receptors originated from a young man who received the YFV17D yellow fever vaccine. The CDR3 runs from the conserved cysteine through the conserved F or W. The order of the fields is D gene, V gene, J gene, clone size, CDR3 protein, CDR3 DNA. A D gene is named only where the DNA matches it firmly. The size field is filled for only some rows; it gives once, few, many or a size class.

TRBD1	TRBV6-1	TRBJ1-5	few	CASSGTGGGGNQPQHF	TGTGCCAGCAGTGGTACAGGGGGCGGCGGCAATCAGCCCCAGCATTTT
TRBD2	TRBV19	TRBJ2-3	NA	CASRSSGDSTDTQYF	TGTGCCAGTAGGTCTAGCGGGGACAGCACAGATACGCAGTATTTT
NA	TRBV30	TRBJ1-1	many	CAWSWGDGRGNTEAFF	TGTGCCTGGAGTTGGGGGGACGGTCGAGGGAACACTGAAGCTTTCTTT
TRBD1	TRBV7-2	TRBJ2-1	many	CASSATGNSYNEQFF	TGTGCCAGCAGCGCGACAGGGAACTCCTACAATGAGCAGTTCTTC
NA	TRBV19	TRBJ1-1	few	CASIREGNTEAFF	TGTGCCAGTATTAGGGAGGGCAACACTGAAGCTTTCTTT
NA	TRBV20-1	TRBJ1-1	many	CSAAANTEAFF	TGCAGTGCCGCAGCAAACACTGAAGCTTTCTTT
TRBD2	TRBV6-2/TRBV6-3	TRBJ2-7	many	CASGTSGSLAGEQYF	TGTGCCAGCGGGACTAGCGGGAGCTTGGCGGGCGAGCAGTACTTC
TRBD1	TRBV7-9	TRBJ2-5	many	CASSLPSGQGAETQYF	TGTGCCAGCAGCTTACCCTCTGGCCAGGGGGCAGAGACCCAGTACTTC
NA	TRBV5-1	TRBJ2-7	many	CASSQLSTGSYEQYF	TGCGCCAGCAGCCAACTATCAACAGGGAGCTACGAGCAGTACTTC
NA	TRBV20-1	TRBJ1-1	NA	CSATPRSLGEAFF	TGCAGTGCTACTCCCAGGAGTCTGGGCGAAGCTTTCTTT
NA	TRBV30	TRBJ1-2	few	CAWRPQADYGYTF	TGTGCCTGGAGGCCCCAGGCAGATTATGGCTACACCTTC
NA	TRBV29-1	TRBJ2-1	many	CSVEDPDSYNEQFF	TGCAGCGTTGAAGATCCCGACTCGTACAATGAGCAGTTCTTC
NA	TRBV7-2	TRBJ2-5	many	CASSALVGVQETQYF	TGTGCCAGCAGCGCCCTCGTTGGGGTCCAAGAGACCCAGTACTTC
TRBD2	TRBV20-1	TRBJ2-3	few	CSASGGSGAVTDTQYF	TGCAGTGCTAGTGGTGGTAGCGGGGCTGTCACAGATACGCAGTATTTT
NA	TRBV1	TRBJ1-5	many	CTSSLDGSSNQPQHF	TGCACCAGCAGCCTTGACGGGTCTAGCAATCAGCCCCAGCATTTT
NA	TRBV24-1	TRBJ1-2	many	CATSATGGPVGGYTF	TGTGCCACCAGTGCCACCGGGGGTCCAGTGGGTGGCTACACCTTC
NA	TRBV5-4	TRBJ2-7	NA	CASSLVSASYEQYF	TGTGCCAGCAGCTTGGTGTCTGCCTCCTACGAGCAGTACTTC